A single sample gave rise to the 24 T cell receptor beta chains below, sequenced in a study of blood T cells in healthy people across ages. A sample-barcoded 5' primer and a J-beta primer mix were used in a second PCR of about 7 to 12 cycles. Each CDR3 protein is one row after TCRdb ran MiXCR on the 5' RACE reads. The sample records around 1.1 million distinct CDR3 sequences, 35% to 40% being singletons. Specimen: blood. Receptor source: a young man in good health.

CDR3: CASSVNRLDEGTEAFF. The CDR3 nucleotides are TGTGCCAGCAGCGTTAATCGCTTGGACGAAGGCACTGAAGCTTTCTTT. The J gene is TRBJ1-1, the V gene TRBV9; D is undetermined. There are 16 residues in the CDR3. V was cut by 2 bases and J by 4 bases, with 18 bases left in between. CDR1 and CDR2 (germline): SGDLS, YYNGEE.

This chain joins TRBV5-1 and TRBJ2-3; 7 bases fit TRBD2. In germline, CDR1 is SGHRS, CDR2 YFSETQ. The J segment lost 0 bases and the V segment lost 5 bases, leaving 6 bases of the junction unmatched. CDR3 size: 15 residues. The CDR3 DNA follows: TGCGCCAGCAGGCCTACTAGCGCTAGCACAGATACGCAGTATTTT. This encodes CASRPTSASTDTQYF.

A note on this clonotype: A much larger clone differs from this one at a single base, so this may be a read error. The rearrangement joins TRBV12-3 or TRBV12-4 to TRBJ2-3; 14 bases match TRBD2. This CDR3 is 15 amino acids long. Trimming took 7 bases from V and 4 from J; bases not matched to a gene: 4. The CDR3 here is CASTPTSGGADTQYF. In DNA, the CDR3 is TGTGCCAGCACCCCGACTAGCGGGGGGGCAGATACGCAGTATTTT.

The CDR3 region is CASSPTSFHEQFF. The DNA of the CDR3 is TGTGCCAGCAGCCCCACTAGTTTTCATGAGCAGTTCTTC. J is TRBJ2-1 and V is TRBV6-2 or TRBV6-3, with D perhaps matching TRBD2 (5 bases). The germline V gene encodes CDR1 MNHEY and CDR2 SVGEGT. The V and J ends lost 6 bases and 8 bases respectively, with 14 bases between them. CDR3 length: 13 residues.

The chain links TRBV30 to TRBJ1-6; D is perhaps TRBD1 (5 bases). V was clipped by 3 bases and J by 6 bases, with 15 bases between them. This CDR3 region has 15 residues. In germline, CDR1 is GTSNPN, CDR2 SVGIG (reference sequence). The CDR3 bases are TGTGCCTGGAGATCCGGGACTAGGCCTAATTCACCCCTCCACTTT. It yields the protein CAWRSGTRPNSPLHF. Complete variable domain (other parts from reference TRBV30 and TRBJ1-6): SQTIHQWPATLVQPVGSPLSLECTVEGTSNPNLYWYRQAAGRGLQLLFYSVGIGQISSEVPQNLSASRPQDRQFILSSKKLLLSDSGFYLCAWRSGTRPNSPLHFGNGTRLTVT.

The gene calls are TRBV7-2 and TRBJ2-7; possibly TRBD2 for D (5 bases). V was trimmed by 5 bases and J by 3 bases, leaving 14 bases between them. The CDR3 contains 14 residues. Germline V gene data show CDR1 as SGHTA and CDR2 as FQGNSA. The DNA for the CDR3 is TGTGCCAGCAGCCAACGACCACGGGGCTACGAGCAGTACTTC. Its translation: CASSQRPRGYEQYF.

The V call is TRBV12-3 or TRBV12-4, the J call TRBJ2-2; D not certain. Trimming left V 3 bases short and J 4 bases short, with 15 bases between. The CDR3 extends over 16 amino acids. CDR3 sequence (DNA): TGTGCCAGCAGTTTTCAACAGCTTTATATCACCGGGGAGCTGTTTTTT. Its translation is CASSFQQLYITGELFF.

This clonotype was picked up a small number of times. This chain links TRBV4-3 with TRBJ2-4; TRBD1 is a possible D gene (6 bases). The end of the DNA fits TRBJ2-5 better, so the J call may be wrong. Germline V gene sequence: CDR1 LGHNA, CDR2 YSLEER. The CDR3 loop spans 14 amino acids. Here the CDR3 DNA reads TGCGCCAGCAGCCAAGCGACTCAGGGGGAGACCCAGTACTTC. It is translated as CASSQATQGETQYF.

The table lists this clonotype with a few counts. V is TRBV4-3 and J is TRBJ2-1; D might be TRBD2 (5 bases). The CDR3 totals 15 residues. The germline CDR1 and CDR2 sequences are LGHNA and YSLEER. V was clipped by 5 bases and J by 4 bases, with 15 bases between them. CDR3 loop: CASSLWGEGYNEQFF. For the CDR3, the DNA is TGCGCCAGCAGCTTATGGGGAGAGGGTTACAATGAGCAGTTCTTC.

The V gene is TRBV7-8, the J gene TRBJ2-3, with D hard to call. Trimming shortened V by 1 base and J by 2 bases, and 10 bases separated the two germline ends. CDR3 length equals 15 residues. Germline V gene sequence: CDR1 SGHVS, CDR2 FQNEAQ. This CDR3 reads CASSLGGAPTDTQYF. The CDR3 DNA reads TGTGCCAGCAGCTTAGGTGGAGCTCCCACAGATACGCAGTATTTT.

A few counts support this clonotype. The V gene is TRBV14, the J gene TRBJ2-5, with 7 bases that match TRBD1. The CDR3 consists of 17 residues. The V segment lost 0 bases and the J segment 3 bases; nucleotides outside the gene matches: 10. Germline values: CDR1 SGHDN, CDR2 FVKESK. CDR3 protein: CASSQEYPGQVEETQYF. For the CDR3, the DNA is TGTGCCAGCAGCCAAGAATATCCAGGACAGGTTGAAGAGACCCAGTACTTC.

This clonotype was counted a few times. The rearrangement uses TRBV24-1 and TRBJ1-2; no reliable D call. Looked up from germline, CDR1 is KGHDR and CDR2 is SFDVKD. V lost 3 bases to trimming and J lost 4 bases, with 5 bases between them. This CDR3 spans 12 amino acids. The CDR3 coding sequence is TGTGCCACCAGTGATGAGGTCTATGGCTACACCTTC. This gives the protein CATSDEVYGYTF.

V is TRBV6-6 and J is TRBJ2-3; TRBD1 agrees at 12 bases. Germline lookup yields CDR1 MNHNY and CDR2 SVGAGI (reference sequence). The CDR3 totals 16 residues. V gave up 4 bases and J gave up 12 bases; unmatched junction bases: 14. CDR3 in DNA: TGTGCCAGCAGTTTACGGGGGACAGGGGGCCTTCAACTCCAGTATTTT. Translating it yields CASSLRGTGGLQLQYF.

CDR3 sequence reads: CASSRPIGTDTQYF. The CDR3 region has the DNA TGTGCCAGCAGCCGCCCGATCGGCACAGATACGCAGTATTTT. The chain couples TRBV7-2 to TRBJ2-3; no reliable D call. The germline V gene encodes CDR1 SGHTA and CDR2 FQGNSA. The CDR3 has 14 residues. V lost 5 bases to trimming and J lost 1 base, with 10 bases between them.

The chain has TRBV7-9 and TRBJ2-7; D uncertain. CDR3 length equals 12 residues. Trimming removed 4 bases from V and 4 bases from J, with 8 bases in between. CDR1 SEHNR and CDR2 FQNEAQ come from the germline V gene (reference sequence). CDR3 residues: CASSSIPYEQYF. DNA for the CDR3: TGTGCCAGCAGCTCGATACCATACGAGCAGTACTTC.

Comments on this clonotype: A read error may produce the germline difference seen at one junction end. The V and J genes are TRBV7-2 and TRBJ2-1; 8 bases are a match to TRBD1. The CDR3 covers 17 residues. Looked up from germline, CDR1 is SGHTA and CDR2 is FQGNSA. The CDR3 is CASNLEGQGARGNEQFF. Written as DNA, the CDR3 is TGTGCCAGCAACTTAGAAGGGCAGGGGGCGCGTGGTAATGAGCAGTTCTTC.

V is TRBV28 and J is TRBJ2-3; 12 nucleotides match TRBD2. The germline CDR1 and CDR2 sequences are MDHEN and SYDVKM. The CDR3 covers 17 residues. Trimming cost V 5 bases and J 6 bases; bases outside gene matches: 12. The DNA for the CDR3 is TGTGCCAGCAGTGGCTGGACTAGCGGGGACAGCCCGGATACGCAGTATTTT. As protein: CASSGWTSGDSPDTQYF. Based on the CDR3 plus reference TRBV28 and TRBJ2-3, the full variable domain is DVKVTQSSRYLVKRTGEKVFLECVQDMDHENMFWYRQDPGLGLRLIYFSYDVKMKEKGDIPEGYSVSREKKERFSLILESASTNQTSMYLCASSGWTSGDSPDTQYFGPGTRLTVL.

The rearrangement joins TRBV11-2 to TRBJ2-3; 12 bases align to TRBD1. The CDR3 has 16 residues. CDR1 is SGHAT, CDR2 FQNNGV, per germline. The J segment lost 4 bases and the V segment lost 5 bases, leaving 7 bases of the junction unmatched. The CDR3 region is CASSAGQGAEADTQYF. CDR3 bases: TGTGCCAGCAGCGCGGGACAGGGGGCCGAAGCAGATACGCAGTATTTT.

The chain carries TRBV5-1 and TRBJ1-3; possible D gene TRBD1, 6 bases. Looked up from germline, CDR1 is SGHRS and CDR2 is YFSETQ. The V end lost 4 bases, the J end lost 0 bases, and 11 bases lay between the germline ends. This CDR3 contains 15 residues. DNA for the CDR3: TGCGCCAGCAGCCCGACAGGAGACTCTGGAAACACCATATATTTT. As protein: CASSPTGDSGNTIYF.

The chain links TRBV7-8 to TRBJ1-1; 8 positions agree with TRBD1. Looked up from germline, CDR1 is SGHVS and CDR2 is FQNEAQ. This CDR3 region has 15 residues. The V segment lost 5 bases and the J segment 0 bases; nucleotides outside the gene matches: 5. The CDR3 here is CASSIGQGMNTEAFF. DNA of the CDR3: TGTGCCAGCAGCATTGGACAGGGCATGAACACTGAAGCTTTCTTT.

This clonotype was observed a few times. CDR3 sequence (DNA): TGTGCCACCCGAGACAGGGTTAATGAAAAACTGTTTTTT. It yields the protein CATRDRVNEKLFF. This chain joins TRBV10-3 and TRBJ1-4; 7 nucleotides agree with TRBD1. The CDR3 sequence is 13 residues long. Trimming removed 10 bases from V and 4 bases from J; junction bases left unmatched: 6. Germline assignment: CDR1 ENHRY and CDR2 SYGVKD.

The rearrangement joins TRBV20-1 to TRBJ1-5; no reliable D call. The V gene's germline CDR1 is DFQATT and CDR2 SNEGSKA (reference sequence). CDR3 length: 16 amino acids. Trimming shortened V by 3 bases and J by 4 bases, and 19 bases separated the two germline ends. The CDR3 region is CSASGPPRWGNQPQHF. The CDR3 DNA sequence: TGCAGTGCTAGTGGCCCTCCCCGATGGGGTAATCAGCCCCAGCATTTT.

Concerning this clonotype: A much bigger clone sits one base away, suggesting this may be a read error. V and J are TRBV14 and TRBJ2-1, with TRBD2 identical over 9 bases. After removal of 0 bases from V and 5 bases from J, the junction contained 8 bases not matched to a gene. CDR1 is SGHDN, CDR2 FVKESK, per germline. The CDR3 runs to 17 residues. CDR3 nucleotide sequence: TGTGCCAGCAGCCAAGATTTAGGGGCTAGCGGGGACAATGAGCAGTTCTTC. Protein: CASSQDLGASGDNEQFF.

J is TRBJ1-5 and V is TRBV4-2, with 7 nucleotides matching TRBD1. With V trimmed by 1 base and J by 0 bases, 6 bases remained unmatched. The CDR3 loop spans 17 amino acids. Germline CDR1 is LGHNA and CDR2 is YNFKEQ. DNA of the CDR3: TGTGCCAGCAGCCAAGCCATAGACAGGGTTAGCAATCAGCCCCAGCATTTT. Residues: CASSQAIDRVSNQPQHF.